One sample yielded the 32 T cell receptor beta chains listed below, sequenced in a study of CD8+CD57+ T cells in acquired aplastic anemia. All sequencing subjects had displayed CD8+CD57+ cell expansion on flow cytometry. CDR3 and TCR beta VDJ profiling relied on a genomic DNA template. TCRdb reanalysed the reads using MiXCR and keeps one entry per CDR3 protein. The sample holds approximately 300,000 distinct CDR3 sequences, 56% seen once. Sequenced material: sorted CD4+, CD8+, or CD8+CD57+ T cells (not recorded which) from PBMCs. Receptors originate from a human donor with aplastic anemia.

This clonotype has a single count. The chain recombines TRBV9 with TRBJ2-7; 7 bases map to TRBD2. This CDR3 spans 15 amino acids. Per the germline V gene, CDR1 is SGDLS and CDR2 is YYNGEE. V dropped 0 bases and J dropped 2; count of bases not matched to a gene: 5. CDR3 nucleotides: TGTGCCAGCAGCGTAGAGGCTAGCGGCACCTACGAGCAGTACTTC. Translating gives CASSVEASGTYEQYF.

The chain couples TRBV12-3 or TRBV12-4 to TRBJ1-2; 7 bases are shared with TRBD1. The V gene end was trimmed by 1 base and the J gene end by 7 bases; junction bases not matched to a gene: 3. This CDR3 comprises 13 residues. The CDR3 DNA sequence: TGTGCCAGCAGTTTAGGCGCAGGGGGTGGCTACACCTTC. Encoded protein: CASSLGAGGGYTF.

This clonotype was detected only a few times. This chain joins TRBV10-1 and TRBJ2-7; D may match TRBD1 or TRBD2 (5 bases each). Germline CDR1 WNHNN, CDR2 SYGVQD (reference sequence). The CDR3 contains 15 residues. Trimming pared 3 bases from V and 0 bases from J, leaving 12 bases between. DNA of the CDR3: TGCGCCAGCAGTGACTCCGGGACCAGCTCCTACGAGCAGTACTTC. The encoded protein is CASSDSGTSSYEQYF.

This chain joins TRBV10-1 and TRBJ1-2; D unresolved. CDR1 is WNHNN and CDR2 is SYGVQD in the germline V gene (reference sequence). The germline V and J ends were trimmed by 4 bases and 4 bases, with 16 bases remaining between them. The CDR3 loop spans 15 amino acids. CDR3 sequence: CASSATELSCYGYTF. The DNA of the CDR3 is TGCGCCAGCAGTGCTACAGAGTTATCCTGCTATGGCTACACCTTC.

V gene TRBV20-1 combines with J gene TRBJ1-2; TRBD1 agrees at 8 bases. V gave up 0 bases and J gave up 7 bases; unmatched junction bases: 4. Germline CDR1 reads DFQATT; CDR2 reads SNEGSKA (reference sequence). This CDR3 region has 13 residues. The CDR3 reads CSARDTGGAGYTF. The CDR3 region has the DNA TGCAGTGCTAGAGATACAGGGGGAGCTGGCTACACCTTC.

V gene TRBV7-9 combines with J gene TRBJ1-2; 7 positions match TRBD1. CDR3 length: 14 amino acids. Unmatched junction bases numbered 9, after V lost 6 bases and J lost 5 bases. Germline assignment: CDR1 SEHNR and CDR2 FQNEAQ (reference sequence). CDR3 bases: TGTGCCAGCAGACCGACAGGGTCTGAGTATGGCTACACCTTC. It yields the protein CASRPTGSEYGYTF.

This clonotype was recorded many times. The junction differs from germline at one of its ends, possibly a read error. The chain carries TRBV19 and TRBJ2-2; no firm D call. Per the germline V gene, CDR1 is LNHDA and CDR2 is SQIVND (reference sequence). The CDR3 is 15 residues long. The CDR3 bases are TGTGCCAGTAGTATTTTTGGCTCGAAAACCGGGGAGCTGTTTTTT. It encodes CASSIFGSKTGELFF.

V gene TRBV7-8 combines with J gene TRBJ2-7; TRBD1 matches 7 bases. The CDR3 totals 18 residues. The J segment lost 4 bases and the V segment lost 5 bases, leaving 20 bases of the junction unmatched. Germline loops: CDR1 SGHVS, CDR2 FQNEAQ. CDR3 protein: CASSPSGRTGGPPYEQYF. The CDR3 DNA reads TGTGCCAGCAGCCCTAGTGGTAGGACAGGCGGTCCTCCATACGAGCAGTACTTC.

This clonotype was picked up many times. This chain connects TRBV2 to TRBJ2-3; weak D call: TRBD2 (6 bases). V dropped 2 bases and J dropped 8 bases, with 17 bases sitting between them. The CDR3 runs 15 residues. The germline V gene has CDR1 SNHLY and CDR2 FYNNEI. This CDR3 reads CASSERPAVGGTQYF. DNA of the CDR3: TGTGCCAGCAGTGAAAGGCCCGCGGTCGGGGGTACGCAGTATTTT. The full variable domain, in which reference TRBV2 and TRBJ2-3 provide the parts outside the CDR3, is EPEVTQTPSHQVTQMGQEVILRCVPISNHLYFYWYRQILGQKVEFLVSFYNNEISEKSEIFDDQFSVERPDGSNFTLKIRSTKLEDSAMYFCASSERPAVGGTQYFGPGTRLTVL.

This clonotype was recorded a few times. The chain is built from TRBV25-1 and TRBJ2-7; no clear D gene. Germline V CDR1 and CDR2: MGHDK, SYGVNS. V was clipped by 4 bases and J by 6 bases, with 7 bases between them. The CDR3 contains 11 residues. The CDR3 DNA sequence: TGTGCCAGCAGTGGCCAAGGCGAGCAGTACTTC. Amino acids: CASSGQGEQYF.

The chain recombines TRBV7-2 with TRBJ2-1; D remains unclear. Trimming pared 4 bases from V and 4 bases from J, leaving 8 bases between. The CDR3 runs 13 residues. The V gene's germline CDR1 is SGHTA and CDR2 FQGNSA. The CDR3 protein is CASSSDTYNEQFF. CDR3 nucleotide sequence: TGTGCCAGCAGCTCCGACACTTACAATGAGCAGTTCTTC.

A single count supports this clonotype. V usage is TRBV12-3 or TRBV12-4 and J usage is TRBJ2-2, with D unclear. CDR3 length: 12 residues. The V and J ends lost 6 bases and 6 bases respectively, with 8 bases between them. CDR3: CASRNYPGELFF. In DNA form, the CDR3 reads TGTGCCAGCAGGAACTACCCCGGGGAGCTGTTTTTT.

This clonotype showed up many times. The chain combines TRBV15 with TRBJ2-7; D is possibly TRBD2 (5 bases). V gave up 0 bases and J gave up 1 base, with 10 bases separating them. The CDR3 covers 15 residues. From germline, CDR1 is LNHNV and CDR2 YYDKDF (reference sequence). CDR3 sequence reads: CATSRDPGGSYEQYF. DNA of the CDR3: TGTGCCACCAGCAGAGATCCTGGAGGTTCCTACGAGCAGTACTTC.

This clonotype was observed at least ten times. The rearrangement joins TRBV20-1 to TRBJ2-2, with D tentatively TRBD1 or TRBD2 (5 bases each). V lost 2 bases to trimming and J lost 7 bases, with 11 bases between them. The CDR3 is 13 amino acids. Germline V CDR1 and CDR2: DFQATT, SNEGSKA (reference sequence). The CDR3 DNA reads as TGCAGTGCTAGATTCGGGGCGGGCGGGGAGCTGTTTTTT. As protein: CSARFGAGGELFF.

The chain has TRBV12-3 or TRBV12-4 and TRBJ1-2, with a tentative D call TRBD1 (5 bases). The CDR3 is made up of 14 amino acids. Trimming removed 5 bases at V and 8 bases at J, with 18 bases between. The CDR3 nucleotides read TGTGCCAGCAGTCAGTCGGGGACCTCATGGGGCTACACCTTC. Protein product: CASSQSGTSWGYTF.

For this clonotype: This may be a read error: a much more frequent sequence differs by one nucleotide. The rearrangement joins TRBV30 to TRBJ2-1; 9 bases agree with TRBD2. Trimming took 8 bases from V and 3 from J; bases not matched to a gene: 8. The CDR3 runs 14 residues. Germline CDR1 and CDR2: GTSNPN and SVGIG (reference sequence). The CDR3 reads CARSWTSVYNEQFF. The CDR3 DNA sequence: TGTGCCCGCTCTTGGACTAGCGTCTACAATGAGCAGTTCTTC.

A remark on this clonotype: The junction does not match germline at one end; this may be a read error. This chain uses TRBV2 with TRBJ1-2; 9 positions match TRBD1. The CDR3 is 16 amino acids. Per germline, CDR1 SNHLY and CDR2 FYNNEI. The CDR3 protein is CASRSTGGFGNYGYTF. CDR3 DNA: TGCGCCAGCAGAAGCACAGGGGGCTTCGGTAACTATGGCTACACCTTC.

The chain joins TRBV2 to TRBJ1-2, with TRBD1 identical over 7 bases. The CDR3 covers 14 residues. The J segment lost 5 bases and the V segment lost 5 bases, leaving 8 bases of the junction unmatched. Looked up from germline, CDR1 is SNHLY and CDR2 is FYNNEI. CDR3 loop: CASSLGQASYGYTF. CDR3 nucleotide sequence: TGTGCCAGCAGTTTAGGACAGGCCTCGTATGGCTACACCTTC.

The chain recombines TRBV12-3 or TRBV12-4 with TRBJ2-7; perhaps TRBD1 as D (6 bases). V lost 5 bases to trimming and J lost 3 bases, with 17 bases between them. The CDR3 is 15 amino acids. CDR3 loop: CASSPRGSVGYEQYF. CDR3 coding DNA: TGTGCCAGCAGTCCAAGGGGGTCTGTAGGCTACGAGCAGTACTTC.

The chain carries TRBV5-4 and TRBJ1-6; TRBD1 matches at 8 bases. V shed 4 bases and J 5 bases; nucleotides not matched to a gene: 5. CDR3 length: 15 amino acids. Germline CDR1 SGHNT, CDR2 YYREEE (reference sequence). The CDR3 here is CASSLLDRDNSPLHF. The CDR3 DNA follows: TGTGCCAGCAGCCTTCTGGACAGGGATAATTCACCCCTCCACTTT.

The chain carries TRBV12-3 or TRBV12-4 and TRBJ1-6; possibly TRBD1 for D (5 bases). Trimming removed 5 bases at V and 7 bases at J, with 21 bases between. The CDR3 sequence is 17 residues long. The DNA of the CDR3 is TGTGCCAGCAGTGGTCCCCCCAAGGGGATGGGAAATTCACCCCTCCACTTT. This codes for CASSGPPKGMGNSPLHF.

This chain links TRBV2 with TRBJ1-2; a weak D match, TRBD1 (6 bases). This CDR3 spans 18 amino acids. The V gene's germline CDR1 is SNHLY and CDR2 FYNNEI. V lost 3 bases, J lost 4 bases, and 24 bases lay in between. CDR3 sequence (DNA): TGTGCCAGCAGTGATCCGGGAGGTACAGGGATCGTCGGCTATGGCTACACCTTC. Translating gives CASSDPGGTGIVGYGYTF.

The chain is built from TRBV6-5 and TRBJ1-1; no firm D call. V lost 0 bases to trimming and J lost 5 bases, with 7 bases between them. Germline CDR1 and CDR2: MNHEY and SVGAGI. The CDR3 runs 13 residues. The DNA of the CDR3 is TGTGCCAGCAGTTACTCAATGGGGACTGAAGCTTTCTTT. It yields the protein CASSYSMGTEAFF.

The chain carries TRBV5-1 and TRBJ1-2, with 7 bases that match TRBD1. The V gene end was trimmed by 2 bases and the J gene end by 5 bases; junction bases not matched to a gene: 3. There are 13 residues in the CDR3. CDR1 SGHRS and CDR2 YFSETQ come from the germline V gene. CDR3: CASSLSGGYGYTF. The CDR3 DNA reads TGCGCCAGCAGCTTATCAGGGGGTTATGGCTACACCTTC.

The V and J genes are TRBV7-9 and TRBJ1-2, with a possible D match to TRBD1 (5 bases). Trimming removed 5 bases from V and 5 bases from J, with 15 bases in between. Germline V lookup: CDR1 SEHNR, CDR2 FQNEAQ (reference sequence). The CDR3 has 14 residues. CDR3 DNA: TGTGCCAGCAGCCCTCAGGGTTTCGGGTATGGCTACACCTTC. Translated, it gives CASSPQGFGYGYTF.

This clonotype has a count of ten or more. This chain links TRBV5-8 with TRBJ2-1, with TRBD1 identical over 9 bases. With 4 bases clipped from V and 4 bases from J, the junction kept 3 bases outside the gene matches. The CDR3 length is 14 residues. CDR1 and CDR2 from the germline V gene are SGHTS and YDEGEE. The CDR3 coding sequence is TGTGCCAGCAGCAGAGGACAGGGGTACAATGAGCAGTTCTTC. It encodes CASSRGQGYNEQFF.

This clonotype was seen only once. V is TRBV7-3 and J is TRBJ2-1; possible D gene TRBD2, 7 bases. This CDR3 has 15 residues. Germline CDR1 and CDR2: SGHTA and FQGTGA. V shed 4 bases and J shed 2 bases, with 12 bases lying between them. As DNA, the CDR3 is TGTGCCAGCAGCTCTAGGGGGGGAACCTACAATGAGCAGTTCTTC. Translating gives CASSSRGGTYNEQFF.

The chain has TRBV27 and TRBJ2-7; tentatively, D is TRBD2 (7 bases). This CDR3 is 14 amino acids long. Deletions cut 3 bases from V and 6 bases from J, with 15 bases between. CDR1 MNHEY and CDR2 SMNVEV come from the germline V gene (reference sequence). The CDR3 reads CASSLGGPQGEQYF. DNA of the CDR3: TGTGCCAGCAGTTTGGGGGGGCCCCAGGGCGAGCAGTACTTC.

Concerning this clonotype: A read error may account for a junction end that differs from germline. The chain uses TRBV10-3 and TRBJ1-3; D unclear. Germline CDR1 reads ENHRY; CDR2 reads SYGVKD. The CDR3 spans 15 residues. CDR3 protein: CAISEGPNSGNAIYF. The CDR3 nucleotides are TGTGCCATCAGTGAGGGCCCGAACTCTGGAAACGCCATATATTTT.

The CDR3 protein is CASREVGQIQETQYF. The CDR3 DNA reads as TGTGCCAGTAGAGAAGTGGGACAGATCCAAGAGACCCAGTACTTC. The rearrangement links TRBV19 to TRBJ2-5; TRBD1 aligns across 7 bases. CDR3 length equals 15 residues. Unmatched junction bases numbered 8, after V lost 6 bases and J lost 1 base. CDR1 and CDR2 (germline): LNHDA, SQIVND (reference sequence).

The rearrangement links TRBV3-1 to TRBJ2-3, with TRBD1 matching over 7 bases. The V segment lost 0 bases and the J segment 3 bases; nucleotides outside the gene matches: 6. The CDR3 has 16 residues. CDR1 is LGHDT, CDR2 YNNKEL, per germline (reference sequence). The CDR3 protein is CASSQDLEGATDTQYF. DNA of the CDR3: TGTGCCAGCAGCCAAGATCTAGAGGGGGCGACAGATACGCAGTATTTT.

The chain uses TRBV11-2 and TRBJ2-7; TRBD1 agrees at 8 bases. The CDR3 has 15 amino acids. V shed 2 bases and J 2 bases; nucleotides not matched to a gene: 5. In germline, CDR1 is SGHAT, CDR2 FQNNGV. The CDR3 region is CASSLRTGLPYEQYF. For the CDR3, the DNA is TGTGCCAGCAGCTTAAGGACAGGGCTCCCCTACGAGCAGTACTTC.